This T cell receptor beta chain was captured by sequencing in a study of molecular identifiers for immune sequencing clone quantification. Isolation of naive CD8 T cells was achieved by sorting on a CD8+CD4-CCR7+CD45RA+ phenotype. The CDR3 totals 17 residues. J lost 0 bases, V lost 4 bases, and 6 bases had no gene match. In germline, CDR1 is SGDLS, CDR2 YYNGEE. Turning to this clonotype: Its cognate antigen is unknown.

Points from the study as a whole: Spiked Jurkat TCR RNA equivalent to one cell was reportedly detectable in about a million naive cells. For effector cells, clones above 20 RNA copies held over 99% of molecules; for naive cells, under 1%.

With listed TCR primers and previously described methods, bulk TCR libraries were prepared. TCRdb ran MiXCR on the PCR reads and lists one entry per CDR3 protein. The sample has more than 250,000 distinct CDR3 sequences; about 20% are singletons. Sequencing was done on a sample of naive CD8+ T cells from blood, with Jurkat cell RNA spiked in. As for subset: FACS-sorted CD8+CD4-CCR7+CD45RA+ naive T cells. This TCR derives from a human donor in good health. Some libraries in this study had Jurkat cell RNA spiked in. The rearrangement joins TRBV9 to TRBJ2-6, with 8 bases lining up with TRBD1. For the CDR3, the DNA is TGTGCCAGCAGCCACGACAGGGGTCTCTCTGGGGCCAACGTCCTGACTTTC. It encodes CASSHDRGLSGANVLTF.